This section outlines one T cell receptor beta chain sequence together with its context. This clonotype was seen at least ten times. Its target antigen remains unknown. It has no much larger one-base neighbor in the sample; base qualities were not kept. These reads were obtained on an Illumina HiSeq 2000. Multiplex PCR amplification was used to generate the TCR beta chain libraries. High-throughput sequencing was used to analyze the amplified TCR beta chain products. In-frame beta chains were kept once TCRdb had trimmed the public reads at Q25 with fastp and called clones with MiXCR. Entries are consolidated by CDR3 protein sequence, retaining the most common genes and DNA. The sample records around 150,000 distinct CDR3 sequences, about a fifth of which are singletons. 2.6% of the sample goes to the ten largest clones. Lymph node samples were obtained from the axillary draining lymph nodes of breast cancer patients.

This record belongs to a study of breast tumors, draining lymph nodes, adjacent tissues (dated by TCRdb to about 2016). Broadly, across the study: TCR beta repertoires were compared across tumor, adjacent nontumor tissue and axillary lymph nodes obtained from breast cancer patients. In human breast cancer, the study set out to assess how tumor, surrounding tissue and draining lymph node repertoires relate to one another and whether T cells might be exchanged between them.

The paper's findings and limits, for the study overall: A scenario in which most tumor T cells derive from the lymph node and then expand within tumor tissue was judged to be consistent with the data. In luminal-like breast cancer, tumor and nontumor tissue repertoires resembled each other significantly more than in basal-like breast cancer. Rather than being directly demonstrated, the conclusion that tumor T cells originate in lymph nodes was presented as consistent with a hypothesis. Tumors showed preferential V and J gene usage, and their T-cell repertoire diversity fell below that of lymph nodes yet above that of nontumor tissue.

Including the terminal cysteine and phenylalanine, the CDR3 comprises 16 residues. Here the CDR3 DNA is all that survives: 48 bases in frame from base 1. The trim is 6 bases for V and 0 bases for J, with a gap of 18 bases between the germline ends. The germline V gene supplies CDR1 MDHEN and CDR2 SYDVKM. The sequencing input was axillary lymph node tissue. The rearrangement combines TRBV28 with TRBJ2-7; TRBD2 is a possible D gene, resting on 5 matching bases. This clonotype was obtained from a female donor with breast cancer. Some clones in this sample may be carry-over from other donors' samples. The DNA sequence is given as TGTGCCAGCAGCACCCTCTTTTTAGGGAGCTCCTACGAGCAGTACTTC. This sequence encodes CASSTLFLGSSYEQYF. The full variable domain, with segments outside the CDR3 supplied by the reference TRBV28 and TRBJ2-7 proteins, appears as DVKVTQSSRYLVKRTGEKVFLECVQDMDHENMFWYRQDPGLGLRLIYFSYDVKMKEKGDIPEGYSVSREKKERFSLILESASTNQTSMYLCASSTLFLGSSYEQYFGPGTRLTVT.